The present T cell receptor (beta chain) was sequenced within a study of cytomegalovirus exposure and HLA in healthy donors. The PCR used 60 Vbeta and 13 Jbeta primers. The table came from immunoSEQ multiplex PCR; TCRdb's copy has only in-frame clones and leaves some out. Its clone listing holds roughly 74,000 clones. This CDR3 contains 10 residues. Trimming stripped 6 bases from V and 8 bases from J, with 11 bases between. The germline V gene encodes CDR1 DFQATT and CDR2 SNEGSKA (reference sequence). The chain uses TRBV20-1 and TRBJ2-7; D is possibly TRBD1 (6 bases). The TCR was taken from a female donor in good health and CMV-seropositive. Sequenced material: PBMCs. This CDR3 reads CSASGEKQYF. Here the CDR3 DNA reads TGCAGTGCCTCAGGGGAAAAGCAGTACTTC.